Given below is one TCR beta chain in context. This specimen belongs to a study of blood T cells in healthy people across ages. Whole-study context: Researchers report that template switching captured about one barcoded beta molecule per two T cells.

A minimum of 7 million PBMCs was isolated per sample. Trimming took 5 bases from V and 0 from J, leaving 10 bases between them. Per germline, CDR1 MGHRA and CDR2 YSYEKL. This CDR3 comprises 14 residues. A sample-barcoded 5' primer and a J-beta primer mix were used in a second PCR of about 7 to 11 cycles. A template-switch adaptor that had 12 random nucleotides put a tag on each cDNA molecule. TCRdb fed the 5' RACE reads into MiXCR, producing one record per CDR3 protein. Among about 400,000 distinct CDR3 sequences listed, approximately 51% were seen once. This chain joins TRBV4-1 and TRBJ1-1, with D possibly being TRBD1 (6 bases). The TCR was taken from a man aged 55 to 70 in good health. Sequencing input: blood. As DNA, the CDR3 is TGCGCCAGCAGCTACGACAGGCTGAACACTGAAGCTTTCTTT. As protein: CASSYDRLNTEAFF.